These T cell receptor beta chains were read from a single sample in a study of blood T cell repertoires in COVID-19. Using immunoSEQ multiplex PCR, the repertoire was profiled, and TCRdb retains in-frame clones only, with some absent. The table records about 160,000 clones, 80% to 90% of them present only once. The sequencing sample was made of peripheral blood. The receptors were sampled from a man aged 35 to 55 with acute or convalescent COVID-19. CDR3s leave out the opening cysteine and the closing phenylalanine or tryptophan. A D gene is named only where the DNA matches it firmly.

d_gene,v_gene,j_gene,CDR3aa
TRBD1,TRBV6-1,TRBJ2-7,ASSEGTGLY
TRBD1,TRBV5-1,TRBJ1-4,ASGTGGNEKLF
NA,TRBV3-1/TRBV3-2,TRBJ2-7,ASRGANTYEQY
TRBD2,TRBV6-6,TRBJ2-7,ASRKTSGNYEQY
TRBD1,TRBV19,TRBJ1-2,ASTGQGVQYGYT
NA,TRBV5-1,TRBJ2-3,ATRVFLEDTQY
NA,TRBV19,TRBJ1-5,AKVAGRDQPQH
NA,TRBV6-6,TRBJ2-7,ASSQTTGMTYEQY
NA,TRBV29-1,TRBJ1-2,SVEASGRFDGYT
NA,TRBV20-1,TRBJ2-5,SASFGTAITQY
NA,TRBV2,TRBJ1-1,ASSVRGGTEAF
NA,TRBV5-1,TRBJ2-1,ASSLAIQNEQF
NA,TRBV28,TRBJ1-5,ASNLQGTGNQPQH
TRBD1,TRBV5-1,TRBJ1-3,ASSLDTGGPPGGNTIY
NA,TRBV6-6,TRBJ2-7,ASSYARDNRHEQY
NA,TRBV7-2,TRBJ1-5,ASSSAVNQPQH
NA,TRBV14,TRBJ1-1,ASSQAVRGTEAF
NA,TRBV28,TRBJ1-1,ATTGITEAF
NA,TRBV7-8,TRBJ1-6,ASSARHGSSYNSPLH
NA,TRBV5-1,TRBJ1-2,ASSQLSTLANYGYT
NA,TRBV12-3/TRBV12-4,TRBJ2-5,ASSLLGAETQY
NA,TRBV4-3,TRBJ2-7,ASSQEIGLSSYEQY
TRBD1,TRBV7-2,TRBJ1-1,ASSGTGGNTEAF
NA,TRBV6-5,TRBJ1-2,ASSPYRTNYGYT
NA,TRBV7-9,TRBJ1-6,ASSPRGGGSSLH
NA,TRBV6-6,TRBJ1-1,ASSPHGTQGTEAF
NA,TRBV2,TRBJ1-5,ASSAGFSEPQH
TRBD2,TRBV27,TRBJ2-1,ASSIRTSGNEQF
NA,TRBV27,TRBJ1-6,ASSLASFYNSPLH
TRBD2,TRBV25-1,TRBJ2-2,ASSRSGTSTGELF
NA,TRBV18,TRBJ1-6,ASSQQANSPLH
NA,TRBV4-2,TRBJ1-1,ASSQEVQGMNTEAF
TRBD1,TRBV29-1,TRBJ1-2,SVSMGQGFGYT
NA,TRBV5-1,TRBJ1-2,ASSSRTYSLRSYGYT
NA,TRBV4-3,TRBJ1-4,ASSQDHNRVDEKLF
NA,TRBV29-1,TRBJ2-7,SVTNVGYEQY
TRBD2,TRBV2,TRBJ2-5,ASRGVWTSGAETQY
NA,TRBV5-6,TRBJ1-3,ASSAYGNTIY
NA,TRBV28,TRBJ1-1,ASSPPIGTPLNTEAF
TRBD1,TRBV4-3,TRBJ1-1,ASSQTQGRSEAF
NA,TRBV6-2/TRBV6-3,TRBJ1-1,ASSLQGNTEAF
NA,TRBV3-1/TRBV3-2,TRBJ1-3,ASSQGLRRGTGNTIY
NA,TRBV3-1/TRBV3-2,TRBJ2-1,ASSQDLTNEQF
TRBD2,TRBV7-2,TRBJ2-2,ASSRNSGANTGELF
TRBD2,TRBV5-1,TRBJ2-7,ASSLGGTSDSEQY
NA,TRBV5-5,TRBJ1-6,ASSPTEGHPQRHSPLH
TRBD1,TRBV11-2,TRBJ1-3,ASRPTGELRTIY
NA,TRBV28,TRBJ1-4,ASSPREGISKLF
NA,TRBV7-9,TRBJ2-3,ASSRYGTQY
NA,TRBV28,TRBJ1-1,ASSFRGRYTEAF
NA,TRBV14,TRBJ2-2,ASSQVARSEGTGELF
NA,TRBV18,TRBJ2-7,ASSEDQGYEQY
TRBD2,TRBV6-6,TRBJ2-1,ASSRTSGAF
NA,TRBV5-6,TRBJ1-1,ASSYSLNTEAF
NA,TRBV7-2,TRBJ2-1,ASSYSVGYNEQF